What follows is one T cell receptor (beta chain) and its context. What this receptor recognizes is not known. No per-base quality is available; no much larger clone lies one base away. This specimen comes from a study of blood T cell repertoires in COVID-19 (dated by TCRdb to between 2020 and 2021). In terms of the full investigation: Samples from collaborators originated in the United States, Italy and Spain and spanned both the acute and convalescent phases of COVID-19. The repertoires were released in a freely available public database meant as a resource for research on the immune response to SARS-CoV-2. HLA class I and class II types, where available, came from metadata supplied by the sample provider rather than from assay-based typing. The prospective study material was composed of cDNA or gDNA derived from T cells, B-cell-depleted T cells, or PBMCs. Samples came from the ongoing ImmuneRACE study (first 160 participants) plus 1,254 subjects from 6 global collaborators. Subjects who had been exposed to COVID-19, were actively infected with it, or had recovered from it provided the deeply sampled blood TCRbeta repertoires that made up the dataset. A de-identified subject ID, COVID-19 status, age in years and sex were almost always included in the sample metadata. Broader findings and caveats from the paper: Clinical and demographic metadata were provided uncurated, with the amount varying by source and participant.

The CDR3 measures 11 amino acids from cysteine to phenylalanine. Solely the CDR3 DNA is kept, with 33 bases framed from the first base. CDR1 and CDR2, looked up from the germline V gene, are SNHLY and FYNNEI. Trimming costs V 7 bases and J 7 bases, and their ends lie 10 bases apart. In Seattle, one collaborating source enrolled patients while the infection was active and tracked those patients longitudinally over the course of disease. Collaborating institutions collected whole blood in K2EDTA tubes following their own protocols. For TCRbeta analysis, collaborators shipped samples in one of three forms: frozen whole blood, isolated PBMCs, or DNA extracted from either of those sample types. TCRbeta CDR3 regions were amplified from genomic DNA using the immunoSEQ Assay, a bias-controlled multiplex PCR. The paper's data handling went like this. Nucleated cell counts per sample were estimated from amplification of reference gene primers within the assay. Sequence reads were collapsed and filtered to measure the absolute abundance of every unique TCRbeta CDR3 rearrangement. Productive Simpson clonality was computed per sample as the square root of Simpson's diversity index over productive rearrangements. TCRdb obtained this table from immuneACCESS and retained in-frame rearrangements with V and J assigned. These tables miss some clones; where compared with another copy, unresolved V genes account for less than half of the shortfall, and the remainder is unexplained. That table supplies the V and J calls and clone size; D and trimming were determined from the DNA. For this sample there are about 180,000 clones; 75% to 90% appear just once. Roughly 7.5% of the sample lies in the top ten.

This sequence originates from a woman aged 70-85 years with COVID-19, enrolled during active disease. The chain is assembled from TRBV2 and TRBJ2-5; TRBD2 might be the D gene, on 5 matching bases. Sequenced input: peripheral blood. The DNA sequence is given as TGTGCCAGCAAGTCCGAGGGGACCCAGTACTTC. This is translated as CASKSEGTQYF.